The rows below give T cell receptor beta chains drawn from one sample of a study of cytomegalovirus exposure and HLA in healthy donors. Data came from immunoSEQ multiplex PCR; TCRdb stores just in-frame clones and leaves some out. This sample carries approximately 260,000 clones, 65% to 90% of them seen once, and the ten largest clones take 1%. Input material: PBMCs. Receptors were obtained from a woman aged 18-29 years in good health and CMV-seronegative. CDR3s include the opening cysteine and the closing phenylalanine or tryptophan. The order of the fields is J gene, clone size, D gene, V gene, CDR3 protein, CDR3 DNA. The D gene is left open where the match is weak. A clone size is listed for some rows: how often the clone was seen (once, few, many), or a class if it is expanded.

>TRBJ2-7|.|.|TRBV30
CAWKRGYEQYF
TGTGCCTGGAAAAGAGGGTACGAGCAGTACTTC
>TRBJ2-5|once|TRBD2|TRBV19
CASSIGVTSGYQETQYF
TGTGCCAGTAGTATAGGTGTAACTAGCGGGTACCAAGAGACCCAGTACTTC
>TRBJ2-2|.|.|TRBV11-2
CASSLGTEGTGELFF
TGTGCCAGCAGCTTAGGGACCGAGGGCACCGGGGAGCTGTTTTTT
>TRBJ1-2|few|.|TRBV4-1
CASSQLGANGYTF
TGCGCCAGCAGCCAGCTGGGGGCTAATGGCTACACCTTC
>TRBJ1-2|once|.|TRBV5-1
CASSFAGDGGYTF
TGCGCCAGCAGCTTTGCAGGGGATGGAGGCTACACCTTC
>TRBJ1-2|.|TRBD1|TRBV5-1
CASSQGADGYTF
TGCGCCAGCAGTCAGGGGGCGGATGGCTACACCTTC
>TRBJ2-7|.|.|TRBV4-3
CASSQESWVPGEQYF
TGCGCCAGCAGCCAAGAGTCGTGGGTCCCGGGGGAGCAGTACTTC
>TRBJ2-7|.|TRBD1|TRBV11-2
CASSLGPGTGGYEQYF
TGTGCCAGCAGCTTAGGTCCCGGGACAGGGGGCTACGAGCAGTACTTC
>TRBJ1-2|.|TRBD1|TRBV11-3
CASSPFSGTGGRGYGYTF
TGTGCCAGCAGCCCCTTTTCCGGGACAGGGGGCAGAGGCTATGGCTACACCTTC
>TRBJ1-2|.|.|TRBV18
CASSPQQEPNYGYTF
TGTGCCAGCTCACCCCAACAGGAGCCTAACTATGGCTACACCTTC
>TRBJ2-1|.|.|TRBV7-8
CASSLDGNEQFF
TGTGCCAGCAGCTTAGACGGGAATGAGCAGTTCTTC
>TRBJ2-7|.|.|TRBV10-3
CAISEQVSYEQYF
TGTGCCATCAGTGAGCAGGTGTCCTACGAGCAGTACTTC
>TRBJ2-7|.|.|TRBV18
CASSPPALRGSEQYF
TGTGCCAGCTCACCTCCGGCCCTCAGGGGTTCCGAGCAGTACTTC
>TRBJ2-3|.|TRBD2|TRBV10-3
CAISDGTSADTQYF
TGTGCCATCAGTGATGGGACTAGTGCAGATACGCAGTATTTT
>TRBJ1-5|.|.|TRBV30
CAWSVGQGNQPQHF
TGTGCCTGGAGTGTCGGGCAGGGTAATCAGCCCCAGCATTTT
>TRBJ1-2|few|TRBD1|TRBV6-1
CASSPEQGIGGYTF
TGTGCCAGCAGTCCCGAACAGGGGATTGGGGGCTACACCTTC
>TRBJ2-7|.|.|TRBV7-9
CASSLQQGMSSYEQYF
TGTGCCAGCAGCCTCCAACAGGGAATGAGTTCCTACGAGCAGTACTTC
>TRBJ2-7|.|TRBD2|TRBV6-9
CASSQEGLAVYEQYF
TGTGCCAGCAGTCAAGAGGGACTAGCGGTCTACGAGCAGTACTTC
>TRBJ2-3|.|TRBD2|TRBV7-2
CASSLARGNTQYF
TGTGCCAGCAGCTTAGCGCGGGGGAACACGCAGTATTTT
>TRBJ2-7|.|.|TRBV28
CASSLRLADLSYEQYF
TGTGCCAGCAGTTTACGACTCGCTGACCTCTCCTACGAGCAGTACTTC
>TRBJ2-2|once|.|TRBV2
CASKRTAMTGELFF
TGTGCCAGCAAACGGACAGCCATGACCGGGGAGCTGTTTTTT
>TRBJ1-5|.|.|TRBV7-6
CASSMYSNQPQHF
TGTGCCAGCAGCATGTATAGCAATCAGCCCCAGCATTTT
>TRBJ1-5|.|TRBD1|TRBV2
CASKRGQQDQPQHF
TGTGCCAGTAAGAGGGGGCAGCAAGATCAGCCCCAGCATTTT
>TRBJ2-7|.|TRBD1|TRBV30
CAWRGDSEEQYF
TGTGCCTGGAGGGGGGACAGTGAGGAGCAGTACTTC
>TRBJ1-1|.|TRBD1|TRBV6-1
CASSEATGETEAFF
TGTGCCAGCAGTGAGGCGACAGGGGAGACTGAAGCTTTCTTT
>TRBJ1-6|.|TRBD1|TRBV13
CASRNRDRGPLHF
TGTGCCAGCAGGAACCGGGACAGGGGTCCCCTCCACTTT
>TRBJ2-3|.|TRBD2|TRBV25-1
CASRPGLAGERDTQYF
TGTGCCAGCAGGCCGGGACTAGCGGGAGAAAGGGATACGCAGTATTTT
>TRBJ1-2|many|.|TRBV2
CASSETTRGYTF
TGTGCCAGCAGTGAAACGACTAGGGGCTACACCTTC
>TRBJ2-3|few|.|TRBV18
CASSPRPEGSSTDTQYF
TGTGCCAGCTCACCACGCCCGGAGGGGAGTAGCACAGATACGCAGTATTTT
>TRBJ2-1|.|.|TRBV2
CASRGRVYYNEQFF
TGTGCCAGCAGAGGGAGAGTTTACTACAATGAGCAGTTCTTC
>TRBJ2-7|.|.|TRBV6-1
CASSDMPREQYF
TGTGCCAGCAGTGATATGCCCAGGGAGCAGTACTTC
>TRBJ1-5|.|.|TRBV27
CASSPYNQPQHF
TGTGCCAGCAGTCCCTACAATCAGCCCCAGCATTTT
>TRBJ1-2|.|.|TRBV10-3
CAISETRQAGTF
TGTGCCATCAGTGAGACACGACAGGCCGGCACCTTC
>TRBJ2-7|few|.|TRBV7-2
CASSLLAGPYEQYF
TGTGCCAGCAGCTTATTGGCGGGCCCCTACGAGCAGTACTTC
>TRBJ2-1|.|TRBD2|TRBV13
CASSSGGPFSSYNEQFF
TGTGCCAGCAGTAGCGGGGGCCCCTTTAGCTCCTACAATGAGCAGTTCTTC